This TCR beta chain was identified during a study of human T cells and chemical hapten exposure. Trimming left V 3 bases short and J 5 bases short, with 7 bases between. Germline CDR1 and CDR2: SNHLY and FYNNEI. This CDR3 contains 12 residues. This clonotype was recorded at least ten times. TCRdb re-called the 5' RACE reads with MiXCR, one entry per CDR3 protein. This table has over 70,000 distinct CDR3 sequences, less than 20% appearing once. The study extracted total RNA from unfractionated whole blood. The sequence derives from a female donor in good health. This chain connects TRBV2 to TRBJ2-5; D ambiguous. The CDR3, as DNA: TGTGCCAGCAGTGATGGGTTCGAGACCCAGTACTTC. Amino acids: CASSDGFETQYF. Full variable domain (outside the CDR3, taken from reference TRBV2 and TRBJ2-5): EPEVTQTPSHQVTQMGQEVILRCVPISNHLYFYWYRQILGQKVEFLVSFYNNEISEKSEIFDDQFSVERPDGSNFTLKIRSTKLEDSAMYFCASSDGFETQYFGPGTRLLVL.